This entry describes one TCR beta chain. The V end lost 4 bases, the J end lost 1 base, and 8 bases lay between the germline ends. In germline, CDR1 is ENHRY, CDR2 SYGVKD. The CDR3 is 13 residues long. This sample is drawn from a study of Ad26.COV2.S vaccination and SARS-CoV-2 variants. At the level of the study: Once or twice, 56 days apart, Ad26.COV2.S was delivered intramuscularly.

The treatment denotes: some 20 received Ad26.COV2.S at low or high dose, single or two shots; 5 received placebo; per-sample allocation not given. Collection of samples fell on day 63 after the first vaccine or placebo injection. Recruitment in Boston yielded a donor of adult age, 18-55 years. Sequencing used immunoSEQ multiplex PCR; TCRdb keeps in-frame clones, though not all of them. This table holds around 500,000 clones, nearly 90% found once. The chain couples TRBV10-3 to TRBJ2-7, with unresolved D. This specimen consisted of peripheral blood, obtained in a trial of Ad26.COV2.S vaccine versus placebo. This receptor was taken from a person between 18 and 60 years old who received the Ad26.COV2.S COVID-19 vaccine or a placebo. CDR3 region: CAISVQQSYEQYF. The CDR3 DNA sequence: TGTGCCATCAGTGTTCAACAATCCTACGAGCAGTACTTC.